A single sample gave rise to the 8 T cell receptor beta chains below, sequenced in a study of blood T cell repertoires in COVID-19. Sequencing used immunoSEQ multiplex PCR; TCRdb keeps in-frame clones, though not all of them. Among tens of thousands of clones listed, around 81% were seen once. Sequenced sample: peripheral blood. The origin of the receptors is a man older than 75 with acute or convalescent COVID-19.

This chain uses TRBV5-4 with TRBJ1-6; D is perhaps TRBD1 (5 bases). V was cut by 4 bases and J by 7 bases, with 12 bases left in between. The CDR3 loop spans 14 amino acids. Germline CDR1 is SGHNT and CDR2 is YYREEE (reference sequence). The CDR3 DNA reads as TGTGCCAGCAGCATAGGGGCAGAGAATTCACCCCTCCACTTT. Residues: CASSIGAENSPLHF.

The V call is TRBV18, the J call TRBJ2-1; no clear D gene. Deletions cut 3 bases from V and 0 bases from J, with 12 bases between. The length of the CDR3 is 16 residues. Looked up from germline, CDR1 is KGHSH and CDR2 is LQKENI. As DNA, the CDR3 is TGTGCCAGCTCACCCTTAGCAGTGAGCTCCTACAATGAGCAGTTCTTC. This encodes CASSPLAVSSYNEQFF.

This clone was picked up a small number of times. The chain is built from TRBV7-9 and TRBJ1-1, with D perhaps TRBD1 (5 bases). This CDR3 has 14 residues. V gave up 3 bases and J gave up 5 bases, with 13 bases separating them. Germline loops: CDR1 SEHNR, CDR2 FQNEAQ (reference sequence). CDR3 in amino acids: CASSFSSAGTEAFF. In DNA, the CDR3 is TGTGCCAGCAGCTTTTCGTCGGCAGGGACTGAAGCTTTCTTT.

V usage is TRBV5-6 and J usage is TRBJ1-5; 8 positions agree with TRBD1. The CDR3 is made up of 16 amino acids. The trim removed 4 bases at V and 3 bases at J, leaving 9 bases unmatched. In germline, CDR1 is SGHDT, CDR2 YYEEEE. Here the CDR3 DNA reads TGTGCCAGCAGCCAGGGGGCGCGGGGTATCAATCAGCCCCAGCATTTT. Its translation: CASSQGARGINQPQHF.

V gene TRBV7-8 combines with J gene TRBJ1-2; possible D gene TRBD1, 6 bases. Trimming stripped 5 bases from V and 0 bases from J, with 13 bases between. CDR3 length: 15 residues. The germline gives CDR1 SGHVS, CDR2 FQNEAQ. CDR3 loop: CASSRTGSANYGYTF. The DNA of the CDR3 is TGTGCCAGCAGCCGCACAGGGTCCGCTAACTATGGCTACACCTTC.

CDR3 coding DNA: TGTGCCAGCAGCGACCGGGACAGGGGGCGAACTAATGAAAAACTGTTTTTT. Protein: CASSDRDRGRTNEKLFF. This chain connects TRBV4-2 to TRBJ1-4; 12 bases are shared with TRBD1. The CDR3 is 17 residues long. V lost 5 bases and J lost 1; bases outside the gene matches: 5. Germline V gives CDR1 LGHNA, CDR2 YNFKEQ.

The rearrangement uses TRBV28 and TRBJ2-7; 9 nucleotides line up with TRBD2. The CDR3 extends over 16 amino acids. V was clipped by 6 bases and J by 0 bases; unmatched bases: 9. Germline V gene sequence: CDR1 MDHEN, CDR2 SYDVKM. The CDR3 protein is CASRRKLAGSSYEQYF. The CDR3 bases are TGTGCCAGCAGACGCAAACTAGCGGGTAGCTCCTACGAGCAGTACTTC.

The chain employs TRBV28 and TRBJ1-6; 7 positions match TRBD1. This CDR3 is built from 15 residues. V was clipped by 7 bases and J by 7 bases; unmatched bases: 10. Germline CDR1 reads MDHEN; CDR2 reads SYDVKM. CDR3 in amino acids: CASMGPQGRNSPLHF. The CDR3 DNA sequence: TGTGCCAGCATGGGCCCACAGGGGAGAAATTCACCCCTCCACTTT.